This TCR beta chain was recovered during a study of shared clonotypes between healthy human individuals. Sequencing was performed with immunoSEQ multiplex PCR; in TCRdb, only in-frame clones are kept and a portion is missing. The data show approximately 1.5 million clones, approximately 98% seen once. The CDR3 runs to 15 residues. V was clipped by 1 base and J by 3 bases, with 10 bases between them. Germline V lookup: CDR1 SGHAT, CDR2 FQNNGV. Sequences were obtained from naive CD4+ T cells sorted from blood. Regarding subset: CD45RA+ positively selected. This chain connects TRBV11-2 to TRBJ2-1, with D possibly being TRBD2 (6 bases). This sequence originates from a man aged 25-45 years in good health. The CDR3 coding sequence is TGTGCCAGCAGCTTAGTGGGGGGACTCTACAATGAGCAGTTCTTC. It is translated as CASSLVGGLYNEQFF.